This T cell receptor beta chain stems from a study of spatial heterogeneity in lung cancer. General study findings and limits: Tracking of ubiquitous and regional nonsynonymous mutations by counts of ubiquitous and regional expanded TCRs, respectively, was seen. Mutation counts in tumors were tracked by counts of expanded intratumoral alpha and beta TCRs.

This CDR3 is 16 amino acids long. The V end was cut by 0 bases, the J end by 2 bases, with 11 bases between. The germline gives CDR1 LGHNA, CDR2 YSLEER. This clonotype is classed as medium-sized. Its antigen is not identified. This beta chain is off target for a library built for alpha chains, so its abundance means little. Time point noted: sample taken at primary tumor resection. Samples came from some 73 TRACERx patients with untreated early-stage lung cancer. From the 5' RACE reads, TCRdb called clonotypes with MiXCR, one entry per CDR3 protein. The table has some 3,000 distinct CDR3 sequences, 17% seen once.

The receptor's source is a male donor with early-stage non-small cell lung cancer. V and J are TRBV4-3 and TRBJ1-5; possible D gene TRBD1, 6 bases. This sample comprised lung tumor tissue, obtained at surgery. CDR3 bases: TGCGCCAGCAGCCAAGAACTTGCAGGGGGCAATCAGCCCCAGCATTTT. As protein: CASSQELAGGNQPQHF.